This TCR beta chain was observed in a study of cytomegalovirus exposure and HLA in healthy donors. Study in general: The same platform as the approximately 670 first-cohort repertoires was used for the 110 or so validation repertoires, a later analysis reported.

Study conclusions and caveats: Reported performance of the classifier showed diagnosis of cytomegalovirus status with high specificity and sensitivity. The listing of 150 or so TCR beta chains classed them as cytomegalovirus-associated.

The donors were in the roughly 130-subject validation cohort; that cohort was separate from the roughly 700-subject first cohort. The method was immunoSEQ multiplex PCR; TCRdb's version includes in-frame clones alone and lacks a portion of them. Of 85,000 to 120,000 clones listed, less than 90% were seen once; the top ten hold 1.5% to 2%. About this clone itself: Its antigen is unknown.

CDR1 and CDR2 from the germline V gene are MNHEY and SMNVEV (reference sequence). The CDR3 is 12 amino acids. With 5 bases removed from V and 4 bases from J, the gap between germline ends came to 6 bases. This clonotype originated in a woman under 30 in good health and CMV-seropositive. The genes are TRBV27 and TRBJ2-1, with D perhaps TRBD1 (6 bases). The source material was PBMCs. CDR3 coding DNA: TGTGCCAGCAGTACAGGGTACAATGAGCAGTTCTTC. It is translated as CASSTGYNEQFF.